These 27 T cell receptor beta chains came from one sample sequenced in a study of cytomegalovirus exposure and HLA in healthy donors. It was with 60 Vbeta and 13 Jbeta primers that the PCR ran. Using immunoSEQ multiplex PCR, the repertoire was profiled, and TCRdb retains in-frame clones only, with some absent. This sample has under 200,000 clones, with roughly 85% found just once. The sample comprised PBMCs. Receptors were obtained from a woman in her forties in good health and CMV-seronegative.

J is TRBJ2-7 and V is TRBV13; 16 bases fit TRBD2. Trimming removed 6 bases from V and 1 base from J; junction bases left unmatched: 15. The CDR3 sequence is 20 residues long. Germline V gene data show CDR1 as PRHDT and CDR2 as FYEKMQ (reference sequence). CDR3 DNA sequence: TGTGCCAGCAGAGCTTACAGTGCTGGGACTAGCGGGGGGGATTCCTACGAGCAGTACTTC. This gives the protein CASRAYSAGTSGGDSYEQYF.

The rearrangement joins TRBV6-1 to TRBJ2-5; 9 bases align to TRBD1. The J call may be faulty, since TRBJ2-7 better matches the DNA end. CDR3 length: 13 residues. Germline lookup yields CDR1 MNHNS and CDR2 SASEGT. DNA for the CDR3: TGTGCCAGCAAGGGGACAGGGACCTACGAGCAGTACTTC. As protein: CASKGTGTYEQYF.

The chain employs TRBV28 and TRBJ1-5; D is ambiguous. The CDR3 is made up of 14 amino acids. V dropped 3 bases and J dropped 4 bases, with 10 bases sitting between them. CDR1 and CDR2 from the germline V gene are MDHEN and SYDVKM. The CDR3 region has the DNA TGTGCCAGCAGTTTCTCAGGCAGTAATCAGCCCCAGCATTTT. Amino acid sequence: CASSFSGSNQPQHF.

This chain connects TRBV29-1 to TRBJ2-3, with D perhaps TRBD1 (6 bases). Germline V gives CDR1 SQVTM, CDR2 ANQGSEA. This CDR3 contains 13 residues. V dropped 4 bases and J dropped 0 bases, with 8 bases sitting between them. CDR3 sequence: CSVVTGSTDTQYF. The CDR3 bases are TGCAGCGTTGTGACAGGTAGCACAGATACGCAGTATTTT.

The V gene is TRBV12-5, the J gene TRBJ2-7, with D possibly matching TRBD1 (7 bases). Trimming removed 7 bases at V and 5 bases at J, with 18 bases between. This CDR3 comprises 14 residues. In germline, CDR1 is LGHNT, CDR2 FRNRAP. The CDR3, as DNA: TGTGCTAGTGCCACGAGCAGGGGGGTCGACGAGCAGTACTTC. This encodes CASATSRGVDEQYF.

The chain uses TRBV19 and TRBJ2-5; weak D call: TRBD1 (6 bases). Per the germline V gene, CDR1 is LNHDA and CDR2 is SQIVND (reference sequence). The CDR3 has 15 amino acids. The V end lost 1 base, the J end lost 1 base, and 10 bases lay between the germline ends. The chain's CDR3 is CASSIVGTPQETQYF. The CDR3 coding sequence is TGTGCCAGTAGTATAGTTGGGACACCCCAAGAGACCCAGTACTTC.

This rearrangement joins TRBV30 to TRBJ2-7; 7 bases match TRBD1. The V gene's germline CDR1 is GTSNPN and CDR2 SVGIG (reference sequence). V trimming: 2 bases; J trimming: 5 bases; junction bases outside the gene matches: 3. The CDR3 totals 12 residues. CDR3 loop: CAWSIDRDEQYF. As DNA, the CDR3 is TGTGCCTGGAGTATCGACAGGGACGAGCAGTACTTC.

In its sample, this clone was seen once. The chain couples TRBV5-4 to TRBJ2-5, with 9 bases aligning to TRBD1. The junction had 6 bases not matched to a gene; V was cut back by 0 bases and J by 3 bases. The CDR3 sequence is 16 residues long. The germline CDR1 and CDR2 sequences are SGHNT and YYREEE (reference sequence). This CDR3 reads CASSLGVRTGEETQYF. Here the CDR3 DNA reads TGTGCCAGCAGCTTGGGCGTTCGGACAGGGGAAGAGACCCAGTACTTC.

This chain's CDR3 is CASSREDGTDTQYF. As DNA, the CDR3 is TGTGCCAGCAGCCGGGAGGACGGCACAGATACGCAGTATTTT. The gene calls are TRBV5-8 and TRBJ2-3, with 7 bases aligning to TRBD2. CDR3 length: 14 residues. Germline CDR1 reads SGHTS; CDR2 reads YDEGEE. V lost 4 bases to trimming and J lost 1 base; unmatched junction nucleotides: 3. The full variable domain, its missing parts supplied by reference TRBV5-8 and TRBJ2-3, is EAGVTQSPTHLIKTRGQQATLRCSPISGHTSVYWYQQALGLGLQFLLWYDEGEERNRGNFPPRFSGRQFPNYSSELNVNALELEDSALYLCASSREDGTDTQYFGPGTRLTVL.

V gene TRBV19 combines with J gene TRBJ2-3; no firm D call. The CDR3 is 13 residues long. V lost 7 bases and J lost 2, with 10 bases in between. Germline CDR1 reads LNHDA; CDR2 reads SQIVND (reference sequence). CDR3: CASKPGHTDTQYF. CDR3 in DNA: TGTGCCAGTAAACCAGGTCACACAGATACGCAGTATTTT.

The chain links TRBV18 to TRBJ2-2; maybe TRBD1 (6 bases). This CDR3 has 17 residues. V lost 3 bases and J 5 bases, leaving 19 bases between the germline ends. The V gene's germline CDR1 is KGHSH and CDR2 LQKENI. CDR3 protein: CASSPNRVLSGTGELFF. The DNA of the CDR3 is TGTGCCAGCTCACCGAACAGGGTGTTGAGCGGAACCGGGGAGCTGTTTTTT.

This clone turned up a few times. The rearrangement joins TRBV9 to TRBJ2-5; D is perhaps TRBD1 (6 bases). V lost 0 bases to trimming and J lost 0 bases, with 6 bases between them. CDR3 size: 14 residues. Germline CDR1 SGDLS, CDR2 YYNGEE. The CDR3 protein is CASSVGTDQETQYF. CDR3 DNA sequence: TGTGCCAGCAGCGTAGGGACAGACCAAGAGACCCAGTACTTC.

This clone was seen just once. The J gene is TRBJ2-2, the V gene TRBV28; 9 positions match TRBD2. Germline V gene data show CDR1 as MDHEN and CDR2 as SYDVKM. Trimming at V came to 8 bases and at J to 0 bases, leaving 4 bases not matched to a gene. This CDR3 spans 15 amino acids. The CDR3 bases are TGTGCCAGCGAGGCGGGAGGGGCGAACACCGGGGAGCTGTTTTTT. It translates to CASEAGGANTGELFF. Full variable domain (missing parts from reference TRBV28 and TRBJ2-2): DVKVTQSSRYLVKRTGEKVFLECVQDMDHENMFWYRQDPGLGLRLIYFSYDVKMKEKGDIPEGYSVSREKKERFSLILESASTNQTSMYLCASEAGGANTGELFFGEGSRLTVL.

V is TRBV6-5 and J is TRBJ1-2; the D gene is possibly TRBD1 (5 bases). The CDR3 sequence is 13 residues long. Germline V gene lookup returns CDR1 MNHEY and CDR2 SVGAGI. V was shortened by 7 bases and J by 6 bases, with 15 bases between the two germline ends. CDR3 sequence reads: CASISNGRDGYTF. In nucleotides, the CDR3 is TGTGCCAGCATTTCGAATGGCAGGGATGGCTACACCTTC.

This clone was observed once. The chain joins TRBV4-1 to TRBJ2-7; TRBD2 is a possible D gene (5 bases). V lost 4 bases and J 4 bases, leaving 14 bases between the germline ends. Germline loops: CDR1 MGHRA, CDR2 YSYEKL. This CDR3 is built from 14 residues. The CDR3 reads CASSPRNEGYEQYF. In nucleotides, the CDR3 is TGCGCCAGCAGCCCTAGGAACGAGGGTTACGAGCAGTACTTC.

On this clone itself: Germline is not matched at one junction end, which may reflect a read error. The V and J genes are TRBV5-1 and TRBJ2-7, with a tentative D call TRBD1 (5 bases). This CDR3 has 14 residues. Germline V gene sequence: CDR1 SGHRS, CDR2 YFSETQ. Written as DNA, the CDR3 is TGCGCCAGCAGCTTTGGGCAGGGTGGGTACGGGCAGTACTTC. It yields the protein CASSFGQGGYGQYF. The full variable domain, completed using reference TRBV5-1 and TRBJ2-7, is KAGVTQTPRYLIKTRGQQVTLSCSPISGHRSVSWYQQTPGQGLQFLFEYFSETQRNKGNFPGRFSGRQFSNSRSEMNVSTLELGDSALYLCASSFGQGGYGQYFGPGTRLTVT.

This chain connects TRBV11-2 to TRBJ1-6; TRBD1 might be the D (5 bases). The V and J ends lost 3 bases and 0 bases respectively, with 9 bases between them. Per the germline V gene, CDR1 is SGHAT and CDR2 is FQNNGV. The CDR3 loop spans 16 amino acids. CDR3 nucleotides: TGTGCCAGCAGCTTCGCCGGGGGCTCCTATAATTCACCCCTCCACTTT. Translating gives CASSFAGGSYNSPLHF.

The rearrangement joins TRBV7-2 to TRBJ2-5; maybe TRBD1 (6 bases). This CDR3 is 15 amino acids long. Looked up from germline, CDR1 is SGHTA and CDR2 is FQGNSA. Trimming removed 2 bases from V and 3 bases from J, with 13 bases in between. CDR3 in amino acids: CASSLRWGLEETQYF. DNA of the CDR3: TGTGCCAGCAGCTTAAGGTGGGGGCTGGAAGAGACCCAGTACTTC.

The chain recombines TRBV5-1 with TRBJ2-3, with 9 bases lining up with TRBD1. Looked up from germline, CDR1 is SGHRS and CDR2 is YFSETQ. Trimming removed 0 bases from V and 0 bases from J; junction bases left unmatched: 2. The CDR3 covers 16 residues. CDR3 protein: CASSLGGTGSTDTQYF. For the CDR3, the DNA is TGCGCCAGCAGCTTGGGCGGGACAGGGAGCACAGATACGCAGTATTTT.

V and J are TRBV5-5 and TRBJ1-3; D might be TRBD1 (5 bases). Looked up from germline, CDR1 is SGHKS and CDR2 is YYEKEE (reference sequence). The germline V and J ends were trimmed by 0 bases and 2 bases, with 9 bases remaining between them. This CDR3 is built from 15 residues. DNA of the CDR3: TGTGCCAGCAGCTTGGAACCAGGGCCTGGAAACACCATATATTTT. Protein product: CASSLEPGPGNTIYF.

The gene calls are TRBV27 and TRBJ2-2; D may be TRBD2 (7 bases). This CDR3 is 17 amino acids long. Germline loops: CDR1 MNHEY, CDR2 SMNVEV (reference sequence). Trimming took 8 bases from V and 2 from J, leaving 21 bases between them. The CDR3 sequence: CASHRGWAGANTGELFF. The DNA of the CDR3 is TGTGCCAGCCACCGTGGGTGGGCGGGGGCCAACACCGGGGAGCTGTTTTTT.

CDR3 protein: CASSGGRVETQYF. For the CDR3, the DNA is TGTGCCAGCAGTGGGGGCCGGGTTGAGACCCAGTACTTC. The V and J genes are TRBV2 and TRBJ2-5, with D perhaps TRBD1 (5 bases). This CDR3 region has 13 residues. The V gene's germline CDR1 is SNHLY and CDR2 FYNNEI. V shed 4 bases and J shed 5 bases, with 11 bases lying between them. The full variable domain, its missing parts supplied by reference TRBV2 and TRBJ2-5, is EPEVTQTPSHQVTQMGQEVILRCVPISNHLYFYWYRQILGQKVEFLVSFYNNEISEKSEIFDDQFSVERPDGSNFTLKIRSTKLEDSAMYFCASSGGRVETQYFGPGTRLLVL.

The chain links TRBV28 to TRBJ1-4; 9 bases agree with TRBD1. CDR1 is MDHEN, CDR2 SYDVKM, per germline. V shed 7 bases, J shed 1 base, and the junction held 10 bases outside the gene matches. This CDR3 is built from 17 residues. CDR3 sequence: CASKISGQGETNEKLFF. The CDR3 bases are TGTGCCAGCAAAATTTCGGGACAGGGTGAAACTAATGAAAAACTGTTTTTT.

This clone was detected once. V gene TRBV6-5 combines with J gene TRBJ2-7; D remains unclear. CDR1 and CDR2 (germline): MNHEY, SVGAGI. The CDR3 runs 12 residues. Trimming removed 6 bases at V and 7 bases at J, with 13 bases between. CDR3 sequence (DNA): TGTGCCAGCAGACCAAGTCCGAGGGAGCAGTACTTC. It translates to CASRPSPREQYF.

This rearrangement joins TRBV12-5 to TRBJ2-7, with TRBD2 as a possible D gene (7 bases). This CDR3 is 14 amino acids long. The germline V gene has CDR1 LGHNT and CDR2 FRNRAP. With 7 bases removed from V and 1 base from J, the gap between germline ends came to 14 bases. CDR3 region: CASVRGAGSYEQYF. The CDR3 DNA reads TGTGCTAGTGTCCGGGGGGCAGGATCCTACGAGCAGTACTTC.

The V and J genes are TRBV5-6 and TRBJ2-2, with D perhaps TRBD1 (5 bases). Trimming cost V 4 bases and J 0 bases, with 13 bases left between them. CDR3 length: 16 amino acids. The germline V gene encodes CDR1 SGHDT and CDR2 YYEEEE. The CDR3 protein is CASSREDTPNTGELFF. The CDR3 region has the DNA TGTGCCAGCAGCCGCGAGGACACCCCGAACACCGGGGAGCTGTTTTTT.

Written as DNA, the CDR3 is TGCGCCAGCAGCTCCATCCTCCCGGGACAGGGGGCTTACACTGAAGCTTTCTTT. It translates to CASSSILPGQGAYTEAFF. This chain joins TRBV5-1 and TRBJ1-1; 12 bases align to TRBD1. The junction had 12 bases not matched to a gene; V was cut back by 3 bases and J by 3 bases. The CDR3 is 18 amino acids. Per germline, CDR1 SGHRS and CDR2 YFSETQ.